Following are 28 T cell receptor beta chains from one sample sequenced in a study of blood T cell repertoires in COVID-19. Some clones are missing from TCRdb's copy, which holds only in-frame ones; the method was immunoSEQ multiplex PCR. Here the sample spans fewer than 60,000 clones, approximately 84% being singletons. Source material: peripheral blood. These receptors all come from a man in his fifties or sixties with acute or convalescent COVID-19.

The genes are TRBV6-6 and TRBJ2-1; 9 bases fit TRBD1. The ends lost 6 bases at V and 1 base at J; junction bases unmatched: 1. Germline V gene sequence: CDR1 MNHNY, CDR2 SVGAGI (reference sequence). The CDR3 extends over 14 amino acids. Here the CDR3 reads CASRDRGSYNEQFF. CDR3 bases: TGTGCCAGCAGGGACAGGGGTTCCTACAATGAGCAGTTCTTC.

This clone has more than one count but fewer than ten. The gene calls are TRBV9 and TRBJ2-4; 9 nucleotides line up with TRBD1. The V and J ends lost 4 bases and 10 bases, in that order; junction bases with no gene match: 9. The CDR3 is made up of 14 amino acids. Germline V gives CDR1 SGDLS, CDR2 YYNGEE. CDR3 sequence (DNA): TGTGCCAGCAGCCCCCGGGACAGGGTAACTATTCAGTACTTC. It encodes CASSPRDRVTIQYF.

This clone was counted a single time. The chain couples TRBV27 to TRBJ2-2, with D perhaps TRBD2 (6 bases). The CDR3 consists of 14 residues. Germline V gene sequence: CDR1 MNHEY, CDR2 SMNVEV (reference sequence). V gave up 4 bases and J gave up 6 bases, with 12 bases separating them. CDR3 residues: CASSYGRDAGELFF. As DNA, the CDR3 is TGTGCCAGCAGTTACGGGCGGGACGCCGGGGAGCTGTTTTTT.

V gene TRBV6-5 combines with J gene TRBJ2-6, with D hard to call. Germline V CDR1 and CDR2: MNHEY, SVGAGI. The CDR3 has 15 residues. V was cut by 8 bases and J by 0 bases, with 11 bases left in between. Written as DNA, the CDR3 is TGTGCCAGCTCTGCCGGGTCCTCTGGGGCCAACGTCCTGACTTTC. Protein: CASSAGSSGANVLTF.

The chain combines TRBV7-2 with TRBJ1-5; 9 positions match TRBD1. V lost 8 bases, J lost 7 bases, and 15 bases stayed unmatched. Germline V CDR1 and CDR2: SGHTA, FQGNSA. The CDR3 has 16 amino acids. Here the CDR3 DNA reads TGTGCCAGCGCGACACGGACAGGGGAGACGGGACAGCCCCAGCATTTT. Its protein is CASATRTGETGQPQHF.

V is TRBV7-2 and J is TRBJ2-2; no definite D call. Trimming took 4 bases from V and 1 from J, leaving 13 bases between them. The germline V gene has CDR1 SGHTA and CDR2 FQGNSA. This CDR3 comprises 16 residues. CDR3 sequence (DNA): TGTGCCAGCAGCTCTCGCTATTACCTGAACACCGGGGAGCTGTTTTTT. This encodes CASSSRYYLNTGELFF.

The chain couples TRBV9 to TRBJ2-2, with a possible D match to TRBD2 (7 bases). Germline V gene sequence: CDR1 SGDLS, CDR2 YYNGEE. The CDR3 contains 17 residues. V lost 5 bases, J lost 0 bases, and 17 bases lay in between. CDR3 coding DNA: TGTGCCAGCAGTGTATGGGGGGGACATTCGAACACCGGGGAGCTGTTTTTT. Protein product: CASSVWGGHSNTGELFF.

The rearrangement joins TRBV21-1 to TRBJ2-7; the table calls TRBD2, which could not be checked here. TRBV21-1 has pseudogene status. This CDR3 region has 17 residues. CDR3: CASSKGAEGGPTYEQYF. In nucleotides, the CDR3 is TGTGCCAGCAGCAAAGGGGCGGAGGGAGGGCCGACCTACGAGCAGTACTTC.

The chain carries TRBV19 and TRBJ1-5; a possible D gene is TRBD1 (5 bases). The CDR3 runs to 14 residues. Germline lookup yields CDR1 LNHDA and CDR2 SQIVND (reference sequence). V was cut by 0 bases and J by 3 bases, with 6 bases left in between. As DNA, the CDR3 is TGTGCCAGTAGTATAGACAGGGTCAATCAGCCCCAGCATTTT. Residues: CASSIDRVNQPQHF.

The chain employs TRBV14 and TRBJ2-3; D might be TRBD1 (6 bases). The CDR3 is 16 amino acids. Per germline, CDR1 SGHDN and CDR2 FVKESK. Trimming took 4 bases from V and 2 from J, leaving 16 bases between them. The CDR3 DNA is TGTGCCAGCAGCCTGCGGCAGGGGCTTAACACAGATACGCAGTATTTT. Protein sequence: CASSLRQGLNTDTQYF.

The genes are TRBV5-6 and TRBJ1-4, with 8 nucleotides matching TRBD1. Trimming took 1 base from V and 0 from J; bases not matched to a gene: 8. CDR3 size: 18 residues. The germline V gene has CDR1 SGHDT and CDR2 YYEEEE. CDR3 loop: CASSLPGQGSATNEKLFF. DNA of the CDR3: TGTGCCAGCAGCTTGCCTGGACAGGGTTCCGCAACTAATGAAAAACTGTTTTTT.

This clone was observed a few times. V gene TRBV5-1 combines with J gene TRBJ2-2, with D perhaps matching TRBD1 (6 bases). The CDR3 has 15 residues. Germline V gene data show CDR1 as SGHRS and CDR2 as YFSETQ. V gave up 1 base and J gave up 4 bases, with 11 bases separating them. CDR3 sequence reads: CASSLFSGATGELFF. CDR3 coding DNA: TGCGCCAGCAGCTTGTTTTCAGGGGCCACCGGGGAGCTGTTTTTT.

V and J are TRBV7-9 and TRBJ1-2; tentatively, D is TRBD1 (5 bases). The CDR3 spans 13 residues. Germline CDR1 and CDR2: SEHNR and FQNEAQ (reference sequence). V was shortened by 1 base and J by 7 bases, with 10 bases between the two germline ends. The CDR3 protein is CASSLGWGSGYTF. CDR3 sequence (DNA): TGTGCCAGCAGCTTAGGATGGGGCAGTGGCTACACCTTC.

This sequence joins TRBV5-1 and TRBJ1-1; maybe TRBD1 (5 bases). Deletions cut 6 bases from V and 1 base from J, with 13 bases between. The CDR3 sequence is 14 residues long. Germline V gene sequence: CDR1 SGHRS, CDR2 YFSETQ. CDR3 sequence (DNA): TGCGCCAGCACGAGGAATCAGGGGAACACTGAAGCTTTCTTT. It encodes CASTRNQGNTEAFF.

The genes are TRBV12-3 or TRBV12-4 and TRBJ2-2; D unclear. The CDR3 consists of 12 residues. Trimming pared 5 bases from V and 5 bases from J, leaving 6 bases between. DNA for the CDR3: TGTGCCAGCAGTCCTAGAACCGGGGAGCTGTTTTTT. It translates to CASSPRTGELFF.

In regard to this clone: The same CDR3 can be traced to other DNA sequences in this sample. The chain employs TRBV7-9 and TRBJ2-3; D is perhaps TRBD1 (6 bases). V shed 2 bases and J shed 0 bases, with 6 bases lying between them. Per germline, CDR1 SEHNR and CDR2 FQNEAQ (reference sequence). This CDR3 region has 14 residues. The CDR3 here is CASSLQGSTDTQYF. CDR3 sequence (DNA): TGTGCCAGCAGCTTACAGGGGAGCACAGATACGCAGTATTTT.

The sample holds a few counts of this clone. V usage is TRBV14 and J usage is TRBJ2-1; D is perhaps TRBD2 (6 bases). From germline, CDR1 is SGHDN and CDR2 FVKESK. This CDR3 comprises 15 residues. Trimming left V 3 bases short and J 6 bases short, with 15 bases between. This CDR3 reads CASSHQWRGTNEQFF. The CDR3 DNA sequence: TGTGCCAGCAGCCATCAGTGGAGGGGTACCAATGAGCAGTTCTTC.

This chain uses TRBV2 with TRBJ2-1; tentatively, D is TRBD1 (6 bases). CDR3 length equals 15 residues. Germline V gene data show CDR1 as SNHLY and CDR2 as FYNNEI. Trimming took off 2 bases at V and 2 bases at J, with 10 bases between the two ends. This chain's CDR3 is CASSEQDSTYNEQFF. The DNA of the CDR3 is TGTGCCAGCAGTGAACAGGACAGTACCTACAATGAGCAGTTCTTC.

The V call is TRBV9, the J call TRBJ2-2; 9 bases are shared with TRBD2. The CDR3 extends over 17 amino acids. CDR1 and CDR2 from the germline V gene are SGDLS and YYNGEE. The J segment lost 3 bases and the V segment lost 4 bases, leaving 10 bases of the junction unmatched. The CDR3 reads CASSTPIAGDDTGELFF. The CDR3 coding sequence is TGTGCCAGCAGCACACCAATAGCGGGGGATGACACCGGGGAGCTGTTTTTT. Full variable domain (outside the CDR3, taken from reference TRBV9 and TRBJ2-2): DSGVTQTPKHLITATGQRVTLRCSPRSGDLSVYWYQQSLDQGLQFLIQYYNGEERAKGNILERFSAQQFPDLHSELNLSSLELGDSALYFCASSTPIAGDDTGELFFGEGSRLTVL.

This clone has only one observation. The chain joins TRBV25-1 to TRBJ1-2, with 11 bases fitting TRBD1. Trimming at V came to 8 bases and at J to 1 base, leaving 9 bases not matched to a gene. This CDR3 is 16 amino acids long. Germline V gene data show CDR1 as MGHDK and CDR2 as SYGVNS. CDR3 DNA: TGTGCCAGCTTCGCCGGGGACAGGGGGTTTAACTATGGCTACACCTTC. Translation: CASFAGDRGFNYGYTF.

The chain joins TRBV4-1 to TRBJ2-1, with 7 bases aligning to TRBD1. The CDR3 sequence is 14 residues long. Germline V gene data show CDR1 as MGHRA and CDR2 as YSYEKL. V gave up 2 bases and J gave up 8 bases; unmatched junction bases: 6. The CDR3 nucleotides are TGCGCCAGCAGCCAATCTGCGACAGGGTATGAGCAGTTCTTC. Translation gives CASSQSATGYEQFF.

This clone was counted between two and nine times. This sequence joins TRBV4-2 and TRBJ2-6; D gene unclear. The ends were cut back, 0 bases at V and 2 bases at J, with 14 bases in the middle. This CDR3 has 18 amino acids. Per germline, CDR1 LGHNA and CDR2 YNFKEQ. Here the CDR3 DNA reads TGTGCCAGCAGCCAAGATCGGTACTCCGGTCCTGGGGCCAACGTCCTGACTTTC. It is translated as CASSQDRYSGPGANVLTF.

This sequence joins TRBV27 and TRBJ1-6; D gene uncertain. There are 18 residues in the CDR3. CDR1 is MNHEY and CDR2 is SMNVEV in the germline V gene (reference sequence). The V end lost 5 bases, the J end lost 2 bases, and 19 bases lay between the germline ends. The CDR3 spells CASSLLGLPGAYNSPLHF. The CDR3 DNA reads as TGTGCCAGCAGTCTTTTGGGCCTACCGGGAGCCTATAATTCACCCCTCCACTTT.

This clone was seen more than once but under ten times. V and J are TRBV10-1 and TRBJ2-5, with D possibly being TRBD1 (6 bases). The CDR3 is made up of 13 amino acids. Per the germline V gene, CDR1 is WNHNN and CDR2 is SYGVQD (reference sequence). V dropped 4 bases and J dropped 5 bases, with 11 bases sitting between them. The CDR3 DNA sequence: TGCGCCAGCAGTGGCCCAGGGGTTGAGACCCAGTACTTC. As protein: CASSGPGVETQYF.

J is TRBJ2-2 and V is TRBV5-1; the D gene is possibly TRBD1 (5 bases). The CDR3 spans 13 residues. Germline V gives CDR1 SGHRS, CDR2 YFSETQ. Trimming pared 4 bases from V and 6 bases from J, leaving 10 bases between. The CDR3 nucleotides read TGCGCCAGCAGCGTTTACAGGCCCGGGGAGCTGTTTTTT. Protein sequence: CASSVYRPGELFF. The entire variable domain, with the rest obtained from reference TRBV5-1 and TRBJ2-2, is as follows: KAGVTQTPRYLIKTRGQQVTLSCSPISGHRSVSWYQQTPGQGLQFLFEYFSETQRNKGNFPGRFSGRQFSNSRSEMNVSTLELGDSALYLCASSVYRPGELFFGEGSRLTVL.

The chain carries TRBV14 and TRBJ1-1, with D perhaps TRBD1 (5 bases). This CDR3 is built from 16 residues. V was trimmed by 0 bases and J by 1 base, leaving 12 bases between them. Germline lookup yields CDR1 SGHDN and CDR2 FVKESK. The CDR3: CASSQDQQVWNTEAFF. The CDR3 DNA sequence: TGTGCCAGCAGCCAAGATCAACAGGTGTGGAACACTGAAGCTTTCTTT.

CDR3 amino acids: CASTAQQGSNTEAFF. The DNA of the CDR3 is TGTGCCAGCACCGCCCAACAGGGGTCGAACACTGAAGCTTTCTTT. This chain uses TRBV2 with TRBJ1-1; 7 bases are a match to TRBD1. Germline CDR1 SNHLY, CDR2 FYNNEI. This CDR3 is built from 15 residues. V lost 7 bases to trimming and J lost 1 base; unmatched junction nucleotides: 9. The full variable domain, its missing parts supplied by reference TRBV2 and TRBJ1-1, is EPEVTQTPSHQVTQMGQEVILRCVPISNHLYFYWYRQILGQKVEFLVSFYNNEISEKSEIFDDQFSVERPDGSNFTLKIRSTKLEDSAMYFCASTAQQGSNTEAFFGQGTRLTVV.

The table lists this clone with a few counts. V and J are TRBV27 and TRBJ1-1; D remains ambiguous. Germline-derived CDR1 and CDR2 are MNHEY and SMNVEV (reference sequence). Trimming removed 4 bases at V and 0 bases at J, with 12 bases between. The CDR3 is 15 residues long. As DNA, the CDR3 is TGTGCCAGCAGTTGGGGAGGGTGGCTGAACACTGAAGCTTTCTTT. It yields the protein CASSWGGWLNTEAFF.